This record concerns one T cell receptor beta chain sequence. The test was conducted at deep level. The table came from immunoSEQ multiplex PCR; TCRdb's copy has only in-frame clones and leaves some out. This table holds roughly 550,000 clones, over 95% found once. The data were obtained in a study of shared clonotypes between healthy human individuals. Terminally differentiated effector memory CD45RA+ cells were left out of the naive CD8 fraction, which was CD45RO-negative and positively selected for CCR7. The clonotype was recovered from a woman aged 25 to 39 in good health. Source material: naive CD8+ T cells sorted from blood.

This CDR3 reads CASSQGVPKGATNEKLFF. CDR3 coding DNA: TGCGCCAGCAGCCAAGGGGTTCCGAAGGGGGCAACTAATGAAAAACTGTTTTTT. V gene TRBV4-1 combines with J gene TRBJ1-4; D possibly corresponds to TRBD1 (6 bases). This CDR3 contains 18 residues. Germline V gene sequence: CDR1 MGHRA, CDR2 YSYEKL. V gave up 1 base and J gave up 0 bases, with 15 bases separating them.